By share, the clone carrying this TCR beta chain ranks as medium-sized. TCRdb re-called the PCR reads through MiXCR. The sample has about 12,000 clones; about 34% are singletons. These data are taken from a study of metastatic and nonmetastatic thyroid tumors. Study-level information: A comparison of repertoires was made across blood and tumor or nodule tissue from malignant and benign thyroid patients.

The entire patient cohort was treatment-naive prior to thyroid surgery. CDR1 and CDR2 (germline): SGHVS, FQNEAQ. This CDR3 has 13 amino acids. V dropped 7 bases and J dropped 6 bases, with 15 bases sitting between them. This sequence originates from a male donor with papillary thyroid cancer or a benign thyroid nodule (not recorded which). Some clones in this sample may be carry-over from other donors' samples. This chain joins TRBV7-8 and TRBJ1-2, with D unclear. Material: tumor tissue. The CDR3 bases are TGTGCCAGCACCCCTGGAGGTTCAAATGGCTACACCTTC. Protein product: CASTPGGSNGYTF. The complete variable domain, with remaining parts taken from reference TRBV7-8 and TRBJ1-2, reads GAGVSQSPRYKVAKRGQDVALRCDPISGHVSLFWYQQALGQGPEFLTYFQNEAQLDKSGLPSDRFFAERPEGSVSTLKIQRTQQEDSAVYLCASTPGGSNGYTFGSGTRLTVV.